This entry lists 9 T cell receptor beta chains sequenced from one sample in a study of persistence of HIV-infected CD4 T cells. An overlapping HIV-1 Gag peptide pool stimulated these cells at 0.75 to 1 ug/peptide/mL. Sorted nonresponding memory CD4+ T cells were CD40L-negative, CD69-negative, CD45RO-high. The libraries were made with immunoSEQ version 4 in survey mode. Sequencing used immunoSEQ multiplex PCR; TCRdb keeps in-frame clones, though not all of them. The sample contains about 36,000 clones, 70% to 90% of which appear only once. The antigens these receptors bind are not known. The material sequenced was cultured CD4+ T cells from PBMCs, taken from a patient who received antiretroviral therapy. These receptors were obtained from an adult with HIV. The donor label of this sample is uncertain.

The chain combines TRBV6-1 with TRBJ1-5; D is unclear. The CDR3 loop spans 14 amino acids. V was cut by 0 bases and J by 0 bases, with 3 bases left in between. Germline-derived CDR1 and CDR2 are MNHNS and SASEGT. CDR3 nucleotides: TGTGCCAGCAGTGAAGCTTATAGCAATCAGCCCCAGCATTTT. Protein product: CASSEAYSNQPQHF.

This sequence joins TRBV10-3 and TRBJ2-2, with a possible D match to TRBD1 (5 bases). In germline, CDR1 is ENHRY, CDR2 SYGVKD. The CDR3 loop spans 16 amino acids. V shed 3 bases and J shed 3 bases, with 14 bases lying between them. The CDR3 bases are TGTGCCATCAGTGAACTGGGGCAGGGCGACACCGGGGAGCTGTTTTTT. Translating it yields CAISELGQGDTGELFF.

This clone was detected only once. The chain recombines TRBV4-1 with TRBJ2-1; 11 nucleotides align to TRBD2. J lost 4 bases, V lost 3 bases, and 2 bases had no gene match. Germline loops: CDR1 MGHRA, CDR2 YSYEKL. This CDR3 comprises 15 residues. CDR3 bases: TGCGCCAGCAGCCAGACTAGCGGGACGTACAATGAGCAGTTCTTC. The encoded protein is CASSQTSGTYNEQFF.

The rearrangement joins TRBV5-1 to TRBJ1-6; 8 nucleotides line up with TRBD1. This CDR3 contains 15 residues. Germline lookup yields CDR1 SGHRS and CDR2 YFSETQ. V lost 1 base, J lost 7 bases, and 4 bases stayed unmatched. This chain's CDR3 is CASSLFRGQNSPLHF. The CDR3 bases are TGCGCCAGCAGCTTGTTCAGGGGGCAGAATTCACCCCTCCACTTT.

The chain joins TRBV19 to TRBJ2-2; no clear D gene. The V and J ends lost 10 bases and 7 bases respectively, with 22 bases between them. Germline V CDR1 and CDR2: LNHDA, SQIVND (reference sequence). The CDR3 totals 15 residues. CDR3 protein: CATRRRRESNGELFF. As DNA, the CDR3 is TGTGCCACCAGGCGGCGTAGGGAAAGTAACGGGGAGCTGTTTTTT.

The chain carries TRBV12-5 and TRBJ2-1; D possibly corresponds to TRBD2 (5 bases). The CDR3 contains 15 residues. The V and J ends lost 5 bases and 7 bases respectively, with 18 bases between them. Germline V lookup: CDR1 LGHNT, CDR2 FRNRAP. The CDR3 sequence is CASGPGLAPLNEQFF. The CDR3 DNA follows: TGTGCTAGTGGTCCCGGACTCGCACCGTTGAATGAGCAGTTCTTC. The full variable domain, its missing parts supplied by reference TRBV12-5 and TRBJ2-1, is DARVTQTPRHKVTEMGQEVTMRCQPILGHNTVFWYRQTMMQGLELLAYFRNRAPLDDSGMPKDRFSAEMPDATLATLKIQPSEPRDSAVYFCASGPGLAPLNEQFFGPGTRLTVL.

This clone was recorded once. V is TRBV14 and J is TRBJ2-7; 7 positions agree with TRBD1. The germline gives CDR1 SGHDN, CDR2 FVKESK. The CDR3 extends over 16 amino acids. V trimming: 4 bases; J trimming: 0 bases; junction bases outside the gene matches: 9. In DNA form, the CDR3 reads TGTGCCAGCAGCCTCGGACGTAGGGGGCCCTCCTACGAGCAGTACTTC. Its protein is CASSLGRRGPSYEQYF.

The rearrangement joins TRBV19 to TRBJ1-6, with 8 bases lining up with TRBD1. V gave up 4 bases and J gave up 9 bases; unmatched junction bases: 14. Germline CDR1 LNHDA, CDR2 SQIVND (reference sequence). There are 17 residues in the CDR3. The CDR3 here is CASSRPSMTGVGSPLHF. DNA for the CDR3: TGTGCCAGTAGTAGACCCAGCATGACAGGGGTCGGTTCACCCCTCCACTTT. Variable domain in full (rest from reference TRBV19 and TRBJ1-6): DGGITQSPKYLFRKEGQNVTLSCEQNLNHDAMYWYRQDPGQGLRLIYYSQIVNDFQKGDIAEGYSVSREKKESFPLTVTSAQKNPTAFYLCASSRPSMTGVGSPLHFGNGTRLTVT.

This clone was seen once. The J gene is TRBJ1-2, the V gene TRBV2, with a weak D call TRBD1 (5 bases). Trimming shortened V by 4 bases and J by 7 bases, and 7 bases separated the two germline ends. CDR3 size: 11 residues. CDR1 and CDR2 (germline): SNHLY, FYNNEI. The CDR3 reads CASSVDSGYTF. The CDR3 coding sequence is TGTGCCAGCAGTGTCGACAGTGGCTACACCTTC.